This TCR beta chain appears in the sequencing data of a study of cytomegalovirus exposure and HLA in healthy donors. In the study overall: Earlier work reported some 110 million unique TCR beta sequences from about 180 million T cells.

The CDR3 totals 17 residues. Germline V gene sequence: CDR1 LGHNA, CDR2 YNFKEQ. The V gene end was trimmed by 1 base and the J gene end by 0 bases; junction bases not matched to a gene: 6. It was with 60 Vbeta and 13 Jbeta primers that the PCR ran. TCRdb's table, derived via immunoSEQ multiplex PCR, lists solely in-frame clones and lacks some. The repertoire holds under 150,000 clones, with about four fifths as singletons. Source material: PBMCs. The chain recombines TRBV4-2 with TRBJ1-3; TRBD1 agrees at 7 bases. The receptor comes from a woman between 35 and 50 years old in good health and CMV-seronegative. DNA for the CDR3: TGTGCCAGCAGCCAAGGCCCGGACAGGAGCTCTGGAAACACCATATATTTT. Protein: CASSQGPDRSSGNTIYF.